The 27 T cell receptor beta chains presented below share a single source sample, sequenced in a study of vaccination and CD4 T cells after COVID-19. Once obtained from cultured CD4+ T cells, the DNA was sequenced using the Oncomine TCR Beta short-read assay. From the PCR reads, TCRdb called clonotypes with MiXCR, one entry per CDR3 protein. Among around 21,000 distinct CDR3 sequences, roughly three fifths were seen once, and the ten largest hold around 9.3%. Their antigens remain unidentified. Regarding treatment: approximately 9-day PBMC culture with coronavirus spike peptide pools or control peptides (ViraFEST assay). Source: CD4+ T cells from blood, cultured in vitro, taken after SARS-CoV-2 vaccination. These receptors all come from a human donor who had recovered from COVID-19.

The chain couples TRBV11-3 to TRBJ2-1; D perhaps matches TRBD1 (6 bases). Germline V CDR1 and CDR2: SGHNT, YENEEA. The CDR3 has 14 amino acids. V lost 8 bases and J 8 bases, leaving 19 bases between the germline ends. DNA of the CDR3: TGTGCCAGCGGCGAATCTCCAGGGGTCGATGAGCAGTTCTTC. This translates into CASGESPGVDEQFF.

The V call is TRBV28, the J call TRBJ1-6; 12 nucleotides agree with TRBD1. The junction had 11 bases not matched to a gene; V was cut back by 1 base and J by 10 bases. CDR3 length: 18 residues. Germline V gene sequence: CDR1 MDHEN, CDR2 SYDVKM. The CDR3 loop reads CASSLSTAGTGGNSPLHF. In DNA, the CDR3 is TGTGCCAGCAGTTTATCCACAGCCGGGACAGGGGGCAACTCACCCCTCCACTTT.

This sequence joins TRBV12-3 or TRBV12-4 and TRBJ2-5; TRBD2 matches at 10 bases. The CDR3 runs to 18 residues. The trim removed 3 bases at V and 4 bases at J, leaving 14 bases unmatched. This chain's CDR3 is CASSFLASSGRGGETQYF. The CDR3 coding sequence is TGTGCCAGCAGTTTTCTGGCGTCTAGCGGGAGAGGTGGAGAGACCCAGTACTTC.

The chain uses TRBV29-1 and TRBJ1-1, with D possibly matching TRBD1 (5 bases). The germline gives CDR1 SQVTM, CDR2 ANQGSEA. V lost 7 bases to trimming and J lost 0 bases, with 15 bases between them. This CDR3 has 14 residues. CDR3 DNA sequence: TGCAGCGCGTACTCGGGGACCATGAACACTGAAGCTTTCTTT. This sequence encodes CSAYSGTMNTEAFF.

V usage is TRBV7-9 and J usage is TRBJ2-7; D uncertain. The CDR3 has 11 amino acids. The V gene lost 1 base and the J gene lost 6 bases, with 4 bases spanning the gap. Looked up from germline, CDR1 is SEHNR and CDR2 is FQNEAQ (reference sequence). As DNA, the CDR3 is TGTGCCAGCAGCTTAGTGGGCGAGCAGTACTTC. This codes for CASSLVGEQYF.

The rearrangement links TRBV6-2 or TRBV6-3 to TRBJ2-3; 11 nucleotides match TRBD2. This CDR3 region has 15 residues. Unmatched junction bases numbered 5, after V lost 7 bases and J lost 2 bases. Germline-derived CDR1 and CDR2 are MNHEY and SVGEGT. In DNA, the CDR3 is TGTGCCAGCAAAAGACTAGCGGGGATCACAGATACGCAGTATTTT. Amino acid sequence: CASKRLAGITDTQYF.

In this sample, this clonotype turned up a few times. The chain employs TRBV11-2 and TRBJ2-5; D is ambiguous. Trimming stripped 5 bases from V and 4 bases from J, with 14 bases between. The CDR3 runs to 14 residues. Per germline, CDR1 SGHAT and CDR2 FQNNGV. The CDR3 loop is CASSPTGGRETQYF. The CDR3 DNA is TGTGCCAGCAGCCCCACTGGCGGAAGAGAGACCCAGTACTTC. Drawing the rest from reference TRBV11-2 and TRBJ2-5, the complete variable domain is EAGVAQSPRYKIIEKRQSVAFWCNPISGHATLYWYQQILGQGPKLLIQFQNNGVVDDSQLPKDRFSAERLKGVDSTLKIQPAKLEDSAVYLCASSPTGGRETQYFGPGTRLLVL.

This clonotype has more than one count but fewer than ten. This chain uses TRBV20-1 with TRBJ1-2; tentatively, D is TRBD1 (5 bases). V shed 3 bases and J shed 3 bases, with 26 bases lying between them. The CDR3 runs to 18 residues. The germline gives CDR1 DFQATT, CDR2 SNEGSKA (reference sequence). The chain's CDR3 is CSASYGTPISPRYYGYTF. The CDR3 DNA reads as TGCAGTGCTAGTTACGGGACCCCAATCAGCCCCCGATACTATGGCTACACCTTC.

The sample holds one count of this clonotype. This chain connects TRBV27 to TRBJ2-1; 7 bases are shared with TRBD2. J was trimmed by 0 bases and V by 9 bases; bases with no gene match: 11. The CDR3 loop spans 16 amino acids. Germline CDR1 MNHEY, CDR2 SMNVEV (reference sequence). The CDR3 loop is CASHYSGTLSYNEQFF. The CDR3 region has the DNA TGTGCCAGTCACTACAGCGGGACCCTCTCCTACAATGAGCAGTTCTTC.

The chain joins TRBV20-1 to TRBJ1-3, with D maybe TRBD1 (5 bases). V was cut by 0 bases and J by 0 bases, with 12 bases left in between. CDR3 size: 16 residues. CDR1 is DFQATT and CDR2 is SNEGSKA in the germline V gene (reference sequence). The CDR3 DNA is TGCAGTGCTAGAGATCCCAGGGCCCTCTCTGGAAACACCATATATTTT. Protein sequence: CSARDPRALSGNTIYF.

V and J are TRBV12-3 or TRBV12-4 and TRBJ1-1; D might be TRBD1 (6 bases). CDR3 size: 16 residues. V lost 6 bases and J 0 bases, leaving 17 bases between the germline ends. The CDR3 here is CASRPRWGAVNTEAFF. CDR3 nucleotide sequence: TGTGCCAGCAGACCACGTTGGGGGGCGGTGAACACTGAAGCTTTCTTT.

Points on this clonotype: The junction departs from germline at one end; a sequencing error may be responsible. The gene calls are TRBV30 and TRBJ1-5; the D is unclear. Germline V gene data show CDR1 as GTSNPN and CDR2 as SVGIG (reference sequence). The CDR3 contains 13 residues. This CDR3 is CARSVAGLGPQHF. CDR3 DNA sequence: TGTGCCAGGAGTGTTGCGGGTTTGGGGCCCCAGCATTTT.

The chain employs TRBV20-1 and TRBJ2-3, with D tentatively TRBD1 (6 bases). The CDR3 is 12 amino acids. The V end was cut by 2 bases, the J end by 6 bases, with 9 bases between. The germline V gene encodes CDR1 DFQATT and CDR2 SNEGSKA (reference sequence). CDR3 loop: CSARKTGDTQYF. The DNA for the CDR3 is TGCAGTGCTAGAAAAACAGGGGATACGCAGTATTTT.

This rearrangement joins TRBV19 to TRBJ2-1; the match to TRBD2 covers 8 bases. The CDR3 consists of 14 residues. CDR1 LNHDA and CDR2 SQIVND come from the germline V gene (reference sequence). Trimming cost V 10 bases and J 1 base; bases outside gene matches: 6. CDR3 loop: CATNSGGSYNEQFF. Written as DNA, the CDR3 is TGTGCCACCAACTCGGGAGGGTCCTACAATGAGCAGTTCTTC.

This chain uses TRBV20-1 with TRBJ1-2; D gene unclear. Germline assignment: CDR1 DFQATT and CDR2 SNEGSKA (reference sequence). Trimming cost V 0 bases and J 0 bases, with 8 bases left between them. The CDR3 contains 14 residues. CDR3 sequence reads: CSARDQKTNYGYTF. In DNA form, the CDR3 reads TGCAGTGCTAGAGACCAGAAAACTAACTATGGCTACACCTTC.

The rearrangement joins TRBV5-1 to TRBJ2-7; D assignment may be TRBD1 or TRBD2 (5 bases each). V was clipped by 1 base and J by 6 bases, with 11 bases between them. CDR1 is SGHRS and CDR2 is YFSETQ in the germline V gene. This CDR3 is built from 13 residues. The CDR3 coding sequence is TGCGCCAGCAGCTTGTCCCAAGGGACCGAGCAGTACTTC. It is translated as CASSLSQGTEQYF.

This clonotype occurred a few times. The rearrangement joins TRBV2 to TRBJ1-1; D is possibly TRBD1 (5 bases). Germline V gene data show CDR1 as SNHLY and CDR2 as FYNNEI. CDR3 length: 14 residues. Deletions cut 5 bases from V and 4 bases from J, with 14 bases between. DNA for the CDR3: TGTGCCAGCAGTAAACGAGGGGTTCTCACTGAAGCTTTCTTT. Protein sequence: CASSKRGVLTEAFF. The full variable domain, rest sourced from reference TRBV2 and TRBJ1-1, is EPEVTQTPSHQVTQMGQEVILRCVPISNHLYFYWYRQILGQKVEFLVSFYNNEISEKSEIFDDQFSVERPDGSNFTLKIRSTKLEDSAMYFCASSKRGVLTEAFFGQGTRLTVV.

The chain is built from TRBV27 and TRBJ1-1, with D perhaps matching TRBD1 (5 bases). Germline V gene sequence: CDR1 MNHEY, CDR2 SMNVEV (reference sequence). This CDR3 is built from 15 residues. The V end lost 5 bases, the J end lost 3 bases, and 16 bases lay between the germline ends. CDR3 sequence reads: CASSRSTGGYTEAFF. The CDR3 bases are TGTGCCAGCAGTCGCTCTACGGGGGGGTACACTGAAGCTTTCTTT.

The chain combines TRBV12-3 or TRBV12-4 with TRBJ1-2, with no clear D. With 1 base removed from V and 2 bases from J, the gap between germline ends came to 8 bases. The CDR3 totals 14 residues. CDR3 nucleotide sequence: TGTGCCAGCAGTTTAGGGGGAGCGAACTATGGCTACACCTTC. Protein product: CASSLGGANYGYTF.

The chain carries TRBV7-2 and TRBJ1-1; the D is unclear. Germline CDR1 SGHTA, CDR2 FQGNSA. Trimming pared 4 bases from V and 7 bases from J, leaving 10 bases between. This CDR3 comprises 12 residues. The DNA for the CDR3 is TGTGCCAGCAGCTCGGAAGTGGGTGAAGCTTTCTTT. Its protein product is CASSSEVGEAFF. The full variable domain, rest sourced from reference TRBV7-2 and TRBJ1-1, is GAGVSQSPSNKVTEKGKDVELRCDPISGHTALYWYRQSLGQGLEFLIYFQGNSAPDKSGLPSDRFSAERTGGSVSTLTIQRTQQEDSAVYLCASSSEVGEAFFGQGTRLTVV.

This clonotype was seen just once. V usage is TRBV6-1 and J usage is TRBJ2-5; 13 nucleotides align to TRBD2. Germline trimming cut 5 bases from V and 4 bases from J; bases unmatched to any gene: 7. The V gene's germline CDR1 is MNHNS and CDR2 SASEGT. The CDR3 sequence is 16 residues long. CDR3 protein: CASSTLRTSGRETQYF. The CDR3 DNA is TGTGCCAGCAGTACGCTCCGGACTAGCGGGAGAGAGACCCAGTACTTC.

CDR3 DNA: TGTGCCAGCAAACCGGGACAACTCTTTCAGCCCCAGCATTTT. This encodes CASKPGQLFQPQHF. The chain links TRBV6-2 or TRBV6-3 to TRBJ1-5, with D possibly TRBD1 on 6 matching bases. This CDR3 region has 14 residues. The germline V and J ends were trimmed by 7 bases and 6 bases, with 16 bases remaining between them. Looked up from germline, CDR1 is MNHEY and CDR2 is SVGEGT.

This clonotype was counted only a few times. This rearrangement joins TRBV27 to TRBJ1-6; perhaps TRBD1 as D (5 bases). Germline CDR1 MNHEY, CDR2 SMNVEV (reference sequence). The CDR3 has 15 amino acids. V lost 4 bases to trimming and J lost 5 bases, with 12 bases between them. CDR3 sequence: CASSSRAGNNSPLHF. CDR3 DNA: TGTGCCAGCAGTTCCCGGGCAGGGAATAATTCACCCCTCCACTTT.

The V gene is TRBV11-2, the J gene TRBJ1-6; perhaps TRBD1 as D (6 bases). The V and J ends lost 5 bases and 9 bases respectively, with 20 bases between them. The CDR3 consists of 16 residues. Germline CDR1 SGHAT, CDR2 FQNNGV. This chain's CDR3 is CASSVRAKTGSSPLHF. In DNA form, the CDR3 reads TGTGCCAGCAGCGTAAGGGCTAAAACAGGGAGTTCACCCCTCCACTTT. Using reference TRBV11-2 and TRBJ1-6 for the parts outside the CDR3, the full variable domain is EAGVAQSPRYKIIEKRQSVAFWCNPISGHATLYWYQQILGQGPKLLIQFQNNGVVDDSQLPKDRFSAERLKGVDSTLKIQPAKLEDSAVYLCASSVRAKTGSSPLHFGNGTRLTVT.

This clonotype showed up just a few times. The V gene is TRBV6-1, the J gene TRBJ1-2, with 10 bases fitting TRBD1. The germline gives CDR1 MNHNS, CDR2 SASEGT. CDR3 length: 18 residues. V trimming: 3 bases; J trimming: 1 base; junction bases outside the gene matches: 11. CDR3 bases: TGTGCCAGCAGTGAGGGGGACAGGGGCTCAATTTATAACTATGGCTACACCTTC. The encoded protein is CASSEGDRGSIYNYGYTF.

The chain recombines TRBV21-1 with TRBJ1-1. TRBV21-1 represents a pseudogene. This CDR3 is 14 amino acids long. The CDR3 loop reads CASSKVSENTEAFF. In DNA, the CDR3 is TGTGCCAGCAGCAAAGTCAGCGAGAACACTGAAGCTTTCTTT.

This sequence joins TRBV15 and TRBJ2-2, with 8 bases aligning to TRBD2. Germline V CDR1 and CDR2: LNHNV, YYDKDF (reference sequence). Trimming took 0 bases from V and 8 from J; bases not matched to a gene: 8. There are 16 residues in the CDR3. CDR3 amino acids: CATSRDLGRDLGELFF. For the CDR3, the DNA is TGTGCCACCAGCAGAGATCTCGGGAGGGATCTGGGGGAGCTGTTTTTT.